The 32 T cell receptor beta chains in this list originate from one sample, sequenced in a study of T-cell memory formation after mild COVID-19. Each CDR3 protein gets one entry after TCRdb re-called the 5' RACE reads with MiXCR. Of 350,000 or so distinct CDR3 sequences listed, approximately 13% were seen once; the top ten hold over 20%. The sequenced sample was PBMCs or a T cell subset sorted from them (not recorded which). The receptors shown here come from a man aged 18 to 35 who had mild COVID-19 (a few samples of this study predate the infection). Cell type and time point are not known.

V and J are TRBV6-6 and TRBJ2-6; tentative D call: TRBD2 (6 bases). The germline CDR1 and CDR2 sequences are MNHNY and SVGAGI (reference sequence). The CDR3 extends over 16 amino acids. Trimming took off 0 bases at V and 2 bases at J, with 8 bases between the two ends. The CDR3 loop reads CASSYSRGAGANVLTF. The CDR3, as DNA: TGTGCCAGCAGTTACTCTCGCGGGGCTGGGGCCAACGTCCTGACTTTC.

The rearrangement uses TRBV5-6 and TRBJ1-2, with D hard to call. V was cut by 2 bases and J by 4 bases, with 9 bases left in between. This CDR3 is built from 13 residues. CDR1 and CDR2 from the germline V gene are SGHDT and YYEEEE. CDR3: CASSLGRTYGYTF. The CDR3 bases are TGTGCCAGCAGCTTAGGGAGGACCTATGGCTACACCTTC. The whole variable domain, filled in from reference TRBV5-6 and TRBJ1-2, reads DAGVTQSPTHLIKTRGQQVTLRCSPKSGHDTVSWYQQALGQGPQFIFQYYEEEERQRGNFPDRFSGHQFPNYSSELNVNALLLGDSALYLCASSLGRTYGYTFGSGTRLTVV.

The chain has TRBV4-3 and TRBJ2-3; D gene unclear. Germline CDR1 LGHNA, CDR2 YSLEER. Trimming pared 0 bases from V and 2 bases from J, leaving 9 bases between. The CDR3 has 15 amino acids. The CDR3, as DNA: TGCGCCAGCAGCCAAGACTGGCGCGTCACAGATACGCAGTATTTT. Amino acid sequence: CASSQDWRVTDTQYF.

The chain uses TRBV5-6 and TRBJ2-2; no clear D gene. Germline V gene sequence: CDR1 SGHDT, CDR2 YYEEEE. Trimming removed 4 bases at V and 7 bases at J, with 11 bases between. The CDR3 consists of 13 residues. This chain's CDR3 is CASSPVAGGELFF. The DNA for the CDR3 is TGTGCCAGCAGCCCCGTCGCCGGCGGGGAGCTGTTTTTT.

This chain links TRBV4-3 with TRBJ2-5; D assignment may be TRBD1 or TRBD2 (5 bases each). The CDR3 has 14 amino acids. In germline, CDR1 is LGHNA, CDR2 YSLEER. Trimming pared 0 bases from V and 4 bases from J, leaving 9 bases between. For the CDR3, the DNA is TGCGCCAGCAGCCAAGAGGAGAGGGGAGAGACCCAGTACTTC. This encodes CASSQEERGETQYF.

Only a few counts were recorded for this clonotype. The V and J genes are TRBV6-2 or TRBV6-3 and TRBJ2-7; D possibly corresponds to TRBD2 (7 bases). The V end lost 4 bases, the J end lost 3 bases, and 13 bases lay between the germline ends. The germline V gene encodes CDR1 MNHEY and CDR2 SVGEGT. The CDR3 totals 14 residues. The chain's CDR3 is CASSSAGAFYEQYV. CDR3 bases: TGTGCCAGCAGTTCTGCGGGGGCGTTCTACGAGCAGTACGTC.

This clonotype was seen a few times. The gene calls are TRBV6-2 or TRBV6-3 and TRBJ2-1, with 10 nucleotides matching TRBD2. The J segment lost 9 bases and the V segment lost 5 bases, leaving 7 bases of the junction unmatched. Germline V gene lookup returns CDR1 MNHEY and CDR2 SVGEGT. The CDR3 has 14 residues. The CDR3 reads CASSPSTSGLEQFF. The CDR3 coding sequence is TGTGCCAGCAGTCCTTCGACTAGCGGGCTTGAGCAGTTCTTC.

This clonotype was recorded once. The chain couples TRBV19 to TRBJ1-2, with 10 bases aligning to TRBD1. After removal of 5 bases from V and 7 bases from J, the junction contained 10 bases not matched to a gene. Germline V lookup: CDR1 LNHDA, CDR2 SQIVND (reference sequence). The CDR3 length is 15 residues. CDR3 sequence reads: CASSRLDRGRGGYTF. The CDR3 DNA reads TGTGCCAGTAGTCGCCTCGACAGGGGGCGCGGTGGCTACACCTTC.

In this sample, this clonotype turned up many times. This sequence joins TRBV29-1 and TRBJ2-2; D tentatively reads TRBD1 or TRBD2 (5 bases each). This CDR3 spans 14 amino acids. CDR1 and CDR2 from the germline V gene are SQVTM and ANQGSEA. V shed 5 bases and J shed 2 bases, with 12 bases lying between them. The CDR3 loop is CSVTGDLNTGELFF. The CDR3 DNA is TGCAGCGTTACCGGGGACCTTAACACCGGGGAGCTGTTTTTT.

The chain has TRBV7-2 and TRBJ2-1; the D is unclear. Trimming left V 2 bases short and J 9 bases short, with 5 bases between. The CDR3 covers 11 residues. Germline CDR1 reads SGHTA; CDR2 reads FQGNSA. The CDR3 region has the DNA TGTGCCAGCAGCTTATTACTTGAGCAGTTCTTC. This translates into CASSLLLEQFF.

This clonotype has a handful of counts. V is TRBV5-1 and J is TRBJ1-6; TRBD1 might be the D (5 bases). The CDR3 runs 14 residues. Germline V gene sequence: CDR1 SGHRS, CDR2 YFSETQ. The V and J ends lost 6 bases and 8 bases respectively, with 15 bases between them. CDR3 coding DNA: TGCGCCAGCAAGGGAAGTCAGGGAGATTCACCCCTCCACTTT. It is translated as CASKGSQGDSPLHF.

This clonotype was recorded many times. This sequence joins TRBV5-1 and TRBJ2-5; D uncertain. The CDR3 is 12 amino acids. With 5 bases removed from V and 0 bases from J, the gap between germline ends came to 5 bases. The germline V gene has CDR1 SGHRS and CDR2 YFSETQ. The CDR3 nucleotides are TGCGCCAGCAGTCAGGACCAAGAGACCCAGTACTTC. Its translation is CASSQDQETQYF.

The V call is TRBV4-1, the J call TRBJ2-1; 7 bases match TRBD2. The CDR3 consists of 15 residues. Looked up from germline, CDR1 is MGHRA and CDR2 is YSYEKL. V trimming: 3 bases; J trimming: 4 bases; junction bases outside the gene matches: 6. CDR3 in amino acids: CASSQGLPPYNEQFF. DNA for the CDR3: TGCGCCAGCAGCCAGGGACTACCCCCTTACAATGAGCAGTTCTTC.

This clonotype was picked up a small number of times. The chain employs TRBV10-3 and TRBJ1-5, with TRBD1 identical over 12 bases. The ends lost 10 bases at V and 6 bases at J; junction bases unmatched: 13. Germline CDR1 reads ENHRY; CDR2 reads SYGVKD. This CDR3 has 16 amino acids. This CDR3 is CATQGDRGRMGQPQHF. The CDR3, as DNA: TGTGCCACCCAGGGGGACAGGGGGCGTATGGGTCAGCCCCAGCATTTT.

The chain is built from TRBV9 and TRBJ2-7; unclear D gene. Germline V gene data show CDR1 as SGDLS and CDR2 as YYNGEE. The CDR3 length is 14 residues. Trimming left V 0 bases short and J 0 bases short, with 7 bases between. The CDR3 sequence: CASSVGSNSYEQYF. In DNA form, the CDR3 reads TGTGCCAGCAGCGTAGGAAGTAACTCCTACGAGCAGTACTTC.

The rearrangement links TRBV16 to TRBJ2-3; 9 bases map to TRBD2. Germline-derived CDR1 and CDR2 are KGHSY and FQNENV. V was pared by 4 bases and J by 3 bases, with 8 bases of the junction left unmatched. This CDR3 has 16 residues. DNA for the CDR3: TGTGCCAGCAGCCCATCCCCGGGACTAGCAACAGATACGCAGTATTTT. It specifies CASSPSPGLATDTQYF.

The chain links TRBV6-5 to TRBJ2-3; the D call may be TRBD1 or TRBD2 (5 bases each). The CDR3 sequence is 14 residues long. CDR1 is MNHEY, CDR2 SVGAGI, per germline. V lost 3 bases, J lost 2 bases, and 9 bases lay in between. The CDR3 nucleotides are TGTGCCAGCAGTTATACGGGGACCACAGATACGCAGTATTTT. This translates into CASSYTGTTDTQYF.

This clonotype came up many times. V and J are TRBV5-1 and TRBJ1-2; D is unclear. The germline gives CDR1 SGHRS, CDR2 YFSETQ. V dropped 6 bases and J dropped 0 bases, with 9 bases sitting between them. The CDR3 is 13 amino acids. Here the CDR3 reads CASTVETNYGYTF. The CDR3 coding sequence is TGCGCCAGCACCGTAGAAACTAACTATGGCTACACCTTC. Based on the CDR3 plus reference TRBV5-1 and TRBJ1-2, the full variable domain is KAGVTQTPRYLIKTRGQQVTLSCSPISGHRSVSWYQQTPGQGLQFLFEYFSETQRNKGNFPGRFSGRQFSNSRSEMNVSTLELGDSALYLCASTVETNYGYTFGSGTRLTVV.

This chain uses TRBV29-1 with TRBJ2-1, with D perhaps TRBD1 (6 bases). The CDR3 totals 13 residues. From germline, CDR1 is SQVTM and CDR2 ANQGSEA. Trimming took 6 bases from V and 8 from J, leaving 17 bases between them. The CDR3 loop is CSVDTTGSDEQFF. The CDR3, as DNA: TGCAGCGTGGACACAACAGGGTCCGATGAGCAGTTCTTC.

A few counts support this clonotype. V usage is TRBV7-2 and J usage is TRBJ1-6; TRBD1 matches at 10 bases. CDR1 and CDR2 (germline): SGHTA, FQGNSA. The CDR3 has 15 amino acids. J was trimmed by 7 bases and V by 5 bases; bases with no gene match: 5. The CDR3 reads CASSPRDRGNSPLHF. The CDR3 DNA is TGTGCCAGCAGCCCTCGGGACAGGGGCAATTCACCCCTCCACTTT.

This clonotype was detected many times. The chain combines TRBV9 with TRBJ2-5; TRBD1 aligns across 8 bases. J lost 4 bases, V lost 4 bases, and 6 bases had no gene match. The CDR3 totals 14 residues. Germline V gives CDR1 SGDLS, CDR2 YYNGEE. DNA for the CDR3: TGTGCCAGCAGCAAGACAGGGGCGGGAGAGACCCAGTACTTC. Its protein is CASSKTGAGETQYF.

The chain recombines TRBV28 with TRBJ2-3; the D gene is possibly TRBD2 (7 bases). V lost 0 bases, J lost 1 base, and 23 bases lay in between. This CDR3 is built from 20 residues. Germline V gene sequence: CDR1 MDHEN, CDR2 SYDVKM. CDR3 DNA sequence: TGTGCCAGCAGTTTATGCTGCCGGGGGGCCTGGGAAGGGGGCACAGATACGCAGTATTTT. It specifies CASSLCCRGAWEGGTDTQYF.

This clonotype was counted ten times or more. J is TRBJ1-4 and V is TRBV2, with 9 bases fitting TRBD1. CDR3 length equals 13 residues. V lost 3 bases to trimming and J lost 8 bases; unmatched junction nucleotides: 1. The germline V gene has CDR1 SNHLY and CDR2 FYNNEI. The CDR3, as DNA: TGTGCCAGCAGTGACGGGACAGGGGAAAAACTGTTTTTT. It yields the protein CASSDGTGEKLFF.

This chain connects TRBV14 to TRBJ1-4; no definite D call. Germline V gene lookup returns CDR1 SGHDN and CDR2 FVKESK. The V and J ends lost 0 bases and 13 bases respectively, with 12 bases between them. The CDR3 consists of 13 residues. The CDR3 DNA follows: TGTGCCAGCAGCCAAGATAGCGGGCACGGACTGTTTTTT. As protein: CASSQDSGHGLFF.

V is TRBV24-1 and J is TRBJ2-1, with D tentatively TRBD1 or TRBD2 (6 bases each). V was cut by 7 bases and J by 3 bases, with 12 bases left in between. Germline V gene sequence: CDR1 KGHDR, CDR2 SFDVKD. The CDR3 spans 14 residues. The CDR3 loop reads CATSGGPFYNEQFF. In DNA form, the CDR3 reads TGTGCCACCAGCGGGGGCCCGTTCTACAATGAGCAGTTCTTC.

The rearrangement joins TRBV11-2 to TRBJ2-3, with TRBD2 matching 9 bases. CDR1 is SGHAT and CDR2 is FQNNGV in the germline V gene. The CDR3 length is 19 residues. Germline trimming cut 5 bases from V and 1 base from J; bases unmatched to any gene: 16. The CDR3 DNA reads TGTGCCAGCAGCCCGAGTCCTGGCGGGGGGGCGGACGGCACAGATACGCAGTATTTT. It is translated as CASSPSPGGGADGTDTQYF.

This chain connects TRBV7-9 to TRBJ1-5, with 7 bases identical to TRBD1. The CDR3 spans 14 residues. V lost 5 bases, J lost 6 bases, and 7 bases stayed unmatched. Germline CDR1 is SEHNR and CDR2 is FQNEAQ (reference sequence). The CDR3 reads CASSAQGTRQPQHF. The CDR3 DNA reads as TGTGCCAGCAGCGCACAGGGGACTCGTCAGCCCCAGCATTTT.

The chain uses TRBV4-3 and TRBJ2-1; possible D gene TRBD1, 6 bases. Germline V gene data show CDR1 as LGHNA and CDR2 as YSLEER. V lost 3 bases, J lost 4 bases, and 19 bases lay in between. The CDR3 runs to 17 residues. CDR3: CASSQGAAPFAYNEQFF. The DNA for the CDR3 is TGCGCCAGCAGCCAGGGGGCGGCTCCATTCGCATACAATGAGCAGTTCTTC.

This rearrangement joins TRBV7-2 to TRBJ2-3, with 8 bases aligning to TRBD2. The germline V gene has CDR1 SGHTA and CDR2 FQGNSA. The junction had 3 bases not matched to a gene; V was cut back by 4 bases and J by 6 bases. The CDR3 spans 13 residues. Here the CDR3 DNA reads TGTGCCAGCAGCTCCCGGGGGGGGGATACGCAGTATTTT. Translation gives CASSSRGGDTQYF.

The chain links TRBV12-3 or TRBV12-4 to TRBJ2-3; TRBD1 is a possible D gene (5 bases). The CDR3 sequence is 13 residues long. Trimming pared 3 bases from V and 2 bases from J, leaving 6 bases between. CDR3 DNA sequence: TGTGCCAGCAGTTTTGGGGCCACAGATACGCAGTATTTT. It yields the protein CASSFGATDTQYF.

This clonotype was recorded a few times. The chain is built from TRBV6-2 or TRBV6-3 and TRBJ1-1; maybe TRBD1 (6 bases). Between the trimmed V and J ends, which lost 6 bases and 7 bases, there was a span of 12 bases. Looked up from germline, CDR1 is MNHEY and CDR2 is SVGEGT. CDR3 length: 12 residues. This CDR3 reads CASRRQDHEAFF. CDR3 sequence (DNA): TGTGCCAGCAGAAGACAGGACCATGAAGCTTTCTTT.

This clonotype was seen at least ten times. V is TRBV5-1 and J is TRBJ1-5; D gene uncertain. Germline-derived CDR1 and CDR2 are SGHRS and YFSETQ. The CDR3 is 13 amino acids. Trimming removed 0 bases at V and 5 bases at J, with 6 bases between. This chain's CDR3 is CASSLEPDQPQHF. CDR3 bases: TGCGCCAGCAGCTTGGAACCCGATCAGCCCCAGCATTTT.